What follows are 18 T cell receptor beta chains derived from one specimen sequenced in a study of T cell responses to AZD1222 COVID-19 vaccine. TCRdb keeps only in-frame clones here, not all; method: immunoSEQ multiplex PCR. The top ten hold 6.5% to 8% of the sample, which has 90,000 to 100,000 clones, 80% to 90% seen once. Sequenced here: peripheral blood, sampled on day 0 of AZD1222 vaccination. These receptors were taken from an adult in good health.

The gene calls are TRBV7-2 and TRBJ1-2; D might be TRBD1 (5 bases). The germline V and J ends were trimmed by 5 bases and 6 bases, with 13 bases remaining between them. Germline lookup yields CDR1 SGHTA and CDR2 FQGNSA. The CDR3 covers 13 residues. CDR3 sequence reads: CASSTQWGDGYTF. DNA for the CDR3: TGTGCCAGCAGCACACAATGGGGCGATGGCTACACCTTC.

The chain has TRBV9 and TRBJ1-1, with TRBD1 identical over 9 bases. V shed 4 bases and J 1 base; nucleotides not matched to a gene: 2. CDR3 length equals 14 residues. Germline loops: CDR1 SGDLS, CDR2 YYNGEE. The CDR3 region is CASSTQGANTEAFF. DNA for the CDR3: TGTGCCAGCAGCACACAGGGGGCGAACACTGAAGCTTTCTTT.

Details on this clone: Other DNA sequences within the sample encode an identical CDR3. The CDR3 bases are TGCGCCAGCAGCTTGGAGGGAACTAATGAAAAACTGTTTTTT. It translates to CASSLEGTNEKLFF. J is TRBJ1-4 and V is TRBV5-1; D gene uncertain. The CDR3 runs 14 residues. CDR1 and CDR2 from the germline V gene are SGHRS and YFSETQ. V lost 0 bases, J lost 1 base, and 4 bases lay in between.

The CDR3, as DNA: TGCGCCAGCAGCCAAGGAAGGACAGACTATGGCTACACCTTC. As protein: CASSQGRTDYGYTF. V gene TRBV4-1 combines with J gene TRBJ1-2, with D possibly TRBD1 on 6 matching bases. Germline V gives CDR1 MGHRA, CDR2 YSYEKL. V was clipped by 1 base and J by 3 bases, with 9 bases between them. The CDR3 has 14 amino acids.

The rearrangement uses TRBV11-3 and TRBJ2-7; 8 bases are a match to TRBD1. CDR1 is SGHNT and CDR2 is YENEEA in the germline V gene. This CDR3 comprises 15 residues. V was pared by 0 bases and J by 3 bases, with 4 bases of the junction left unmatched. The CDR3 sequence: CASSLDFGQGYEQYF. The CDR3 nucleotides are TGTGCCAGCAGCTTAGATTTCGGACAGGGCTACGAGCAGTACTTC. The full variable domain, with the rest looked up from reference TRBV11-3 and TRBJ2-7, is EAGVVQSPRYKIIEKKQPVAFWCNPISGHNTLYWYLQNLGQGPELLIRYENEEAVDDSQLPKDRFSAERLKGVDSTLKIQPAELGDSAVYLCASSLDFGQGYEQYFGPGTRLTVT.

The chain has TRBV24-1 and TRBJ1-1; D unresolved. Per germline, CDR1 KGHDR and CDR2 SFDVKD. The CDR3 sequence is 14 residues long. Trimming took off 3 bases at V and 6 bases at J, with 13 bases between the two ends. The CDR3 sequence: CATSDTKGNAEAFF. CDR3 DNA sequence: TGTGCCACCAGTGATACTAAGGGTAACGCTGAAGCTTTCTTT.

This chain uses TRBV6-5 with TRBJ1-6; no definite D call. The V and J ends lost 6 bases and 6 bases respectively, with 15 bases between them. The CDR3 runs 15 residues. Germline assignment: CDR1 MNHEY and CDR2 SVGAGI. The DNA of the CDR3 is TGTGCCAGCAGAGACCCAATTCCCGGTAATTCACCCCTCCACTTT. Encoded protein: CASRDPIPGNSPLHF.

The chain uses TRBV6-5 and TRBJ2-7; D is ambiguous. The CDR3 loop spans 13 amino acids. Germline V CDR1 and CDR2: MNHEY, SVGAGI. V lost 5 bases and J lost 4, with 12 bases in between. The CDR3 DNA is TGTGCCAGCAGTCCCCAACAGAGGTACGAGCAGTACTTC. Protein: CASSPQQRYEQYF.

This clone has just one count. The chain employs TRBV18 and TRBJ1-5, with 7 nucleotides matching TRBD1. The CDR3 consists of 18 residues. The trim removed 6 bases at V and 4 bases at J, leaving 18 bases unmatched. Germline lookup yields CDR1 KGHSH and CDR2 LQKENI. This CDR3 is CASSPMAVSSGGNQPQHF. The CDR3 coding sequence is TGTGCCAGCTCCCCCATGGCCGTTTCGTCAGGGGGAAATCAGCCCCAGCATTTT.

CDR3 sequence (DNA): TGTGCCAGCAGTGGCCGGGACAGGGTCTACACCGGGGAGCTGTTTTTT. Protein sequence: CASSGRDRVYTGELFF. The J gene is TRBJ2-2, the V gene TRBV28; 9 bases align to TRBD1. Germline V lookup: CDR1 MDHEN, CDR2 SYDVKM. The CDR3 sequence is 16 residues long. Germline trimming cut 5 bases from V and 3 bases from J; bases unmatched to any gene: 7.

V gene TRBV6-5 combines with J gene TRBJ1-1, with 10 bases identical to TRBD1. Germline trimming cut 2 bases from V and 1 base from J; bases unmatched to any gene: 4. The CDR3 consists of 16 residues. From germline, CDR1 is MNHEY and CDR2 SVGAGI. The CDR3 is CASSYLDRGKNTEAFF. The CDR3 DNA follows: TGTGCCAGCAGTTACCTGGACAGGGGGAAGAACACTGAAGCTTTCTTT.

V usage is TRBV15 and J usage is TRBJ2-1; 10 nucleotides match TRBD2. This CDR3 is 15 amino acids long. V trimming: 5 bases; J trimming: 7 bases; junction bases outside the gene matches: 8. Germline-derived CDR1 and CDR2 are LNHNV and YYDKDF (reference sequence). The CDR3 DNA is TGTGCCACCAGCGAGGGACTAGCGATCTGGAATGAGCAGTTCTTC. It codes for CATSEGLAIWNEQFF.

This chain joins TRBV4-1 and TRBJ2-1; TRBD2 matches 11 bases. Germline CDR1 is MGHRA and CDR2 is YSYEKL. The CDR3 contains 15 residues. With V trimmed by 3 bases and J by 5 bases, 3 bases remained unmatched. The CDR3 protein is CASSHRLAGHNEQFF. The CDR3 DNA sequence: TGCGCCAGCAGCCACAGACTAGCGGGACACAATGAGCAGTTCTTC.

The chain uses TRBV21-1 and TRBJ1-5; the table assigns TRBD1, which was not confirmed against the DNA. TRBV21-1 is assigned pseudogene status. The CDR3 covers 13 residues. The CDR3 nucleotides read TGTGCCTCACGGGACAGCCGCAATCAGCCCCAGCATTTT. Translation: CASRDSRNQPQHF.

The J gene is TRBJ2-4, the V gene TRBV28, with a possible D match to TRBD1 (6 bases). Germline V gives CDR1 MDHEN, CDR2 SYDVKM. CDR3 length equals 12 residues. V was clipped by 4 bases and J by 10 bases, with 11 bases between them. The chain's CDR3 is CASSSGAWIQYF. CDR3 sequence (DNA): TGTGCCAGCAGTTCAGGGGCGTGGATTCAGTACTTC.

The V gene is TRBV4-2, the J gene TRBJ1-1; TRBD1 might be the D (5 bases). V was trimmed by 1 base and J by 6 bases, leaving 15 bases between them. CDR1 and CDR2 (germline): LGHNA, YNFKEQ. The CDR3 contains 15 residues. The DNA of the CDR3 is TGTGCCAGCAGCCAAGTGGTAGGGGCTGTGGCTGAAGCTTTCTTT. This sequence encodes CASSQVVGAVAEAFF.

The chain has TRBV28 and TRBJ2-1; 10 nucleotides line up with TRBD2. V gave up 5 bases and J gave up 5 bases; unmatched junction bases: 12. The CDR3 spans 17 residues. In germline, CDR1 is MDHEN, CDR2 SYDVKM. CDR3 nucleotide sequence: TGTGCCAGCAGTCCAACATCTAGCGGGAGTCTCCACAATGAGCAGTTCTTC. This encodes CASSPTSSGSLHNEQFF.

CDR3 nucleotides: TGTGCCAGCAGTTTATCGGGAGCGGAAAACATTCAGTACTTC. This codes for CASSLSGAENIQYF. This chain links TRBV27 with TRBJ2-4; D possibly corresponds to TRBD2 (5 bases). The CDR3 runs 14 residues. V was shortened by 0 bases and J by 5 bases, with 8 bases between the two germline ends. Germline-derived CDR1 and CDR2 are MNHEY and SMNVEV (reference sequence).